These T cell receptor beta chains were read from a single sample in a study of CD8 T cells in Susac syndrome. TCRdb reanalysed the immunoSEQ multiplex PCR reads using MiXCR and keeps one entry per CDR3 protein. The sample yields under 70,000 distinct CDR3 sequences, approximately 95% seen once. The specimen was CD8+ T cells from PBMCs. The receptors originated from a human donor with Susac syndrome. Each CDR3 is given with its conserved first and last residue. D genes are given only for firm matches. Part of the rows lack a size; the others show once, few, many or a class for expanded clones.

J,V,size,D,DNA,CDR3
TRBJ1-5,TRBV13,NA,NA,TGTGCCAGCAGCTCGAGAAGTTTGGGGAATCAGCCCCAGCATTTT,CASSSRSLGNQPQHF
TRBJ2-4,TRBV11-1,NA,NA,TGTGCCAGCAGCTTAGGACCGAGAGCCAAAAACATTCAGTACTTC,CASSLGPRAKNIQYF
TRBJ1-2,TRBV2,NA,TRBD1,TGTGCCAGCGGCGGGACAGGGGGCTATGGCTACACCTTC,CASGGTGGYGYTF
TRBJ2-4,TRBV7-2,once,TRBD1,TGTGCCAGCAGCCGGACAGGTCCGTCTGCCAAAAACATTCAGTACTTC,CASSRTGPSAKNIQYF
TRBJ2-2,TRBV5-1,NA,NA,TGCGCCAGCAGCGTCGCTCAGCGTGGCACCGGGGAGCTGTTTTTT,CASSVAQRGTGELFF
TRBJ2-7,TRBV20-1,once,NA,TGCAGTGCTAGAGGGGAGGGGGACCACGAGCAGTACTTC,CSARGEGDHEQYF
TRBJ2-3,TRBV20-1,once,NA,TGCAGTGCTAGAGAGAATACGCAGTATTTT,CSARENTQYF
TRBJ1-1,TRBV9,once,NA,TGTGCCAGCAGCGCGGGAAACAGGGATAGGGGCACTGAAGCTTTCTTT,CASSAGNRDRGTEAFF
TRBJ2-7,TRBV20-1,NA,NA,TGCAGTGCTAGAGGGGCATCCTACGAGCAGTACTTC,CSARGASYEQYF
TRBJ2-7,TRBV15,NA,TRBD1,TGTGCCACCAGCTTGCCGTCCGGGACAGGGATCTACGAGCAGTACTTC,CATSLPSGTGIYEQYF
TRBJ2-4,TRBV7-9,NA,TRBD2,TGTGCCAGCAGCTTAGTGCAAGCGGGGGTAGACATTCAGTACTTC,CASSLVQAGVDIQYF
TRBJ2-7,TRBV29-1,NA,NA,TGCAGCGTTGAGGACCTAAGGCTGGGCGAGCAGTACTTC,CSVEDLRLGEQYF
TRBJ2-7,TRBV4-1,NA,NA,TGCGCCAGCAGCCAGACAGGCTACGAGCAGTACTTC,CASSQTGYEQYF
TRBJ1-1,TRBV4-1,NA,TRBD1,TGCGCCAGCGGGACAGATCGAGACACTGAAGCTTTCTTT,CASGTDRDTEAFF
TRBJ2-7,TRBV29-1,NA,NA,TGCAGCGTTGAAAGGGATACCCCGGGGGCTATCCCCTACGAGCAGTACTTC,CSVERDTPGAIPYEQYF
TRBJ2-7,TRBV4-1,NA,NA,TGCGCCAGCAGTCTTGGTCATCCGGGTTTGAGTGAGCAGTACTTC,CASSLGHPGLSEQYF
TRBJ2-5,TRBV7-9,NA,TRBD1,TGTGCCAGCAGCTCTATGGACAGGGACCAAGAGACCCAGTACTTC,CASSSMDRDQETQYF
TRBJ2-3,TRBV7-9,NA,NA,TGTGCCAGCAGCCCGCCTGGAGGGGGTGGAAGCACAGATACGCAGTATTTT,CASSPPGGGGSTDTQYF
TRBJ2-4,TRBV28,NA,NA,TGTGCCAGCGTGAGGAGGGCCAAAAACATTCAGTACTTC,CASVRRAKNIQYF
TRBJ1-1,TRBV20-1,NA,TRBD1,TGCAGTGCTAAAGGGACAGTCTTGAACACTGAAGCTTTCTTT,CSAKGTVLNTEAFF
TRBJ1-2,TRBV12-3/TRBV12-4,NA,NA,TGTGCCAGCAGTTTACAGGTTCACTATGGCTACACCTTC,CASSLQVHYGYTF
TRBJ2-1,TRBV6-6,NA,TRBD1,TGTGCCAGCTTTAACGGACAGGGTCTCAATGAGCAGTTCTTC,CASFNGQGLNEQFF
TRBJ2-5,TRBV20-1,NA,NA,TGCAGTGCACTGACGAGGGAGACCCAGTACTTC,CSALTRETQYF
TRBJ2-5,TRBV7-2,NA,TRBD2,TGTGCCAGCAGCCCCTGGACTAGGACCCAAGAGACCCAGTACTTC,CASSPWTRTQETQYF
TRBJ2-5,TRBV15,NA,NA,TGTGCCACCAGCAGATCCCACCTTCGGGCGCCGGTGGAAGAGACCCAGTACTTC,CATSRSHLRAPVEETQYF
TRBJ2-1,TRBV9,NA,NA,TGTGCCAGCAGTAACCCGCAAACCTACAATGAGCAGTTCTTC,CASSNPQTYNEQFF
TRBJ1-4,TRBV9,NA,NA,TGTGCCAGCAGCCCTACACCACGAAATGAAAAACTGTTTTTT,CASSPTPRNEKLFF
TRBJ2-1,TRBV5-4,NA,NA,TGTGCCAGCAGAACTAGGGGCCCCTACAATGAGCAGTTCTTC,CASRTRGPYNEQFF
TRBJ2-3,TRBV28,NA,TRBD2,TGTGCCAGCAGTTTTTCGACTAGCGGGGTAGGAGATACGCAGTATTTT,CASSFSTSGVGDTQYF
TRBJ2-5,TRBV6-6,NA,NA,TGTGCCAGCAGTTATCCCGGCCCTCGTGAGACCCAGTACTTC,CASSYPGPRETQYF
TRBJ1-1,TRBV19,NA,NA,TGTGCCAGTAGTATAGAAGTAAACACTGAAGCTTTCTTT,CASSIEVNTEAFF
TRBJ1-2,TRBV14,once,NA,TGTGCCAGCAGCCCAAGTACCCTCTATGGCTACACCTTC,CASSPSTLYGYTF
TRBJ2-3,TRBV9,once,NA,TGTGCCAGCAGCCTCACGGACTTATGGCTCACAGATACGCAGTATTTT,CASSLTDLWLTDTQYF
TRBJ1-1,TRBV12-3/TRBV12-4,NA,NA,TGTGCCAGCAGTTTAATAGGGGGGAAGAGGACTGAAGCTTTCTTT,CASSLIGGKRTEAFF
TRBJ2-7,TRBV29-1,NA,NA,TGCAGCGTTGCATCCGGACGGACCTACGAGCAGTACTTC,CSVASGRTYEQYF
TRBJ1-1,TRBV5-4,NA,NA,TGTGCCAGCAGCTCTCCCACTGAAGCTTTCTTT,CASSSPTEAFF
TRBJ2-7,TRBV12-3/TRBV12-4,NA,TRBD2,TGTGCCAGCAGTTTTGGGGGGGGACCCAAGGAGCAGTACTTC,CASSFGGGPKEQYF
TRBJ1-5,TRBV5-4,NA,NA,TGTGCCAGCAGCTTGAGAGGGTCAGGGCCCCAGCATTTT,CASSLRGSGPQHF
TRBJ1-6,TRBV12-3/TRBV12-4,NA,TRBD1,TGTGCCAGCAGTCCAGGGGGATCTGGATCACCCCTCCACTTT,CASSPGGSGSPLHF
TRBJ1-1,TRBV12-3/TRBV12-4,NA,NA,TGTGCCAGCAGTTTAGGTGGGCTGAACACTGAAGCTTTCTTT,CASSLGGLNTEAFF
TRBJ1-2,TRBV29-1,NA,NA,TGCAGCGCCTACCGGGGGGGCATCGATGGCTACACCTTC,CSAYRGGIDGYTF